A single sample gave rise to the 28 T cell receptor beta chains below, sequenced in a study of technical replicates of blood from several donors. Libraries were prepared by immunoSEQ multiplex PCR; TCRdb keeps only in-frame clonotypes and omits some of them. The data hold 79,000 or so clones, with about 91% observed a single time. Sequences were obtained from T cells isolated from PBMCs. The origin of the receptors is a human donor in good health.

This chain connects TRBV4-1 to TRBJ1-5; D is unresolved. Looked up from germline, CDR1 is MGHRA and CDR2 is YSYEKL. Trimming removed 1 base from V and 7 bases from J, with 11 bases in between. The CDR3 runs to 14 residues. The DNA for the CDR3 is TGCGCCAGCAGCCAAGTTTCGGGAGGGCAGCCCCAGCATTTT. Residues: CASSQVSGGQPQHF.

The chain carries TRBV9 and TRBJ1-2; D call uncertain. Per the germline V gene, CDR1 is SGDLS and CDR2 is YYNGEE. The CDR3 contains 16 residues. With 0 bases removed from V and 2 bases from J, the gap between germline ends came to 14 bases. CDR3 loop: CASSVVGGPTNYGYTF. The CDR3 DNA follows: TGTGCCAGCAGCGTAGTTGGAGGGCCTACGAACTATGGCTACACCTTC.

The V gene is TRBV13, the J gene TRBJ2-5; D gene ambiguous. The CDR3 runs 16 residues. Germline V gene lookup returns CDR1 PRHDT and CDR2 FYEKMQ (reference sequence). V was shortened by 2 bases and J by 0 bases, with 13 bases between the two germline ends. The CDR3 nucleotides read TGTGCCAGCAGCTTACGTCCTGTCTCGTACCAAGAGACCCAGTACTTC. Residues: CASSLRPVSYQETQYF. Complete variable domain (other parts from reference TRBV13 and TRBJ2-5): AAGVIQSPRHLIKEKRETATLKCYPIPRHDTVYWYQQGPGQDPQFLISFYEKMQSDKGSIPDRFSAQQFSDYHSELNMSSLELGDSALYFCASSLRPVSYQETQYFGPGTRLLVL.

The rearrangement joins TRBV12-5 to TRBJ2-3; D remains ambiguous. Germline CDR1 reads LGHNT; CDR2 reads FRNRAP. The germline V and J ends were trimmed by 2 bases and 2 bases, with 2 bases remaining between them. This CDR3 is built from 12 residues. CDR3 nucleotides: TGTGCTAGTGGTTTGTACACAGATACGCAGTATTTT. This gives the protein CASGLYTDTQYF.

V usage is TRBV6-4 and J usage is TRBJ2-3, with D unclear. Trimming left V 2 bases short and J 4 bases short, with 13 bases between. This CDR3 is 15 amino acids long. CDR1 and CDR2 from the germline V gene are MRHNA and SNTAGT. Here the CDR3 DNA reads TGTGCCAGCAGTGACACGGAACAGCCTTCAGATACGCAGTATTTT. Encoded protein: CASSDTEQPSDTQYF.

The chain recombines TRBV2 with TRBJ1-1; D remains ambiguous. Germline-derived CDR1 and CDR2 are SNHLY and FYNNEI. The V gene lost 7 bases and the J gene lost 1 base, with 13 bases spanning the gap. This CDR3 has 14 residues. CDR3 amino acids: CASTSRRGNTEAFF. DNA for the CDR3: TGTGCCAGCACATCGAGACGAGGGAACACTGAAGCTTTCTTT.

The V call is TRBV7-6, the J call TRBJ2-7; TRBD2 might be the D (5 bases). Trimming pared 2 bases from V and 3 bases from J, leaving 14 bases between. The V gene's germline CDR1 is SGHVS and CDR2 FNYEAQ. There are 15 residues in the CDR3. CDR3 protein: CASSLRLGLRYEQYF. The CDR3 DNA is TGTGCCAGCAGCTTAAGGCTAGGACTCCGCTACGAGCAGTACTTC.

The chain links TRBV5-6 to TRBJ1-4, with D tentatively TRBD1 (5 bases). The germline V and J ends were trimmed by 4 bases and 4 bases, with 11 bases remaining between them. The CDR3 is 14 residues long. Germline values: CDR1 SGHDT, CDR2 YYEEEE. CDR3 sequence: CASSNRGINEKLFF. CDR3 DNA: TGTGCCAGCAGCAACCGGGGGATTAATGAAAAACTGTTTTTT.

The CDR3 DNA sequence: TGTGCCAGCAGCTCCCCGGGGTACAATGAGCAGTTCTTC. Translating it yields CASSSPGYNEQFF. This chain uses TRBV7-9 with TRBJ2-1, with D perhaps matching TRBD2 (5 bases). This CDR3 spans 13 amino acids. V was pared by 4 bases and J by 4 bases, with 8 bases between. Germline CDR1 is SEHNR and CDR2 is FQNEAQ (reference sequence). Using reference TRBV7-9 and TRBJ2-1 for the parts outside the CDR3, the full variable domain is DTGVSQNPRHKITKRGQNVTFRCDPISEHNRLYWYRQTLGQGPEFLTYFQNEAQLEKSRLLSDRFSAERPKGSFSTLEIQRTEQGDSAMYLCASSSPGYNEQFFGPGTRLTVL.

The CDR3 region has the DNA TGTGCCAGCAGCCATGGGGCTCCCAATACCTACGAGCAGTACTTC. Residues: CASSHGAPNTYEQYF. The chain combines TRBV6-5 with TRBJ2-7; perhaps TRBD1 as D (5 bases). V was trimmed by 6 bases and J by 2 bases, leaving 17 bases between them. Germline V gene sequence: CDR1 MNHEY, CDR2 SVGAGI. The CDR3 consists of 15 residues.

V gene TRBV10-3 combines with J gene TRBJ2-5; 9 bases are a match to TRBD2. Germline CDR1 and CDR2: ENHRY and SYGVKD. Trimming cost V 3 bases and J 5 bases; bases outside gene matches: 4. The CDR3 covers 14 residues. Here the CDR3 reads CAISDGSGSETQYF. CDR3 sequence (DNA): TGTGCCATCAGTGACGGTAGCGGGAGTGAGACCCAGTACTTC.

This clone showed up just once. The chain uses TRBV7-6 and TRBJ2-1, with a tentative D call TRBD2 (6 bases). CDR3 length equals 14 residues. Germline-derived CDR1 and CDR2 are SGHVS and FNYEAQ. Trimming took 4 bases from V and 7 from J, leaving 14 bases between them. CDR3 DNA sequence: TGTGCCAGCAGCTGGGAAGGAGGGGCAAATGAGCAGTTCTTC. The encoded protein is CASSWEGGANEQFF.

The gene calls are TRBV9 and TRBJ1-5; 7 positions match TRBD1. V was clipped by 0 bases and J by 6 bases; unmatched bases: 0. Germline lookup yields CDR1 SGDLS and CDR2 YYNGEE. This CDR3 comprises 13 residues. CDR3 in amino acids: CASSVEGAQPQHF. CDR3 coding DNA: TGTGCCAGCAGCGTAGAGGGGGCTCAGCCCCAGCATTTT.

The V and J genes are TRBV4-1 and TRBJ2-5, with TRBD2 matching over 8 bases. V was pared by 5 bases and J by 9 bases, with 11 bases of the junction left unmatched. Per germline, CDR1 MGHRA and CDR2 YSYEKL. The CDR3 contains 14 residues. The CDR3 is CASSEYQAGVAQYF. CDR3 bases: TGCGCCAGCAGCGAATACCAAGCGGGAGTGGCCCAGTACTTC.

V is TRBV27 and J is TRBJ2-5; tentatively, D is TRBD1 (5 bases). The V gene's germline CDR1 is MNHEY and CDR2 SMNVEV (reference sequence). With 10 bases removed from V and 0 bases from J, the gap between germline ends came to 18 bases. CDR3 length: 15 residues. CDR3 amino acids: CAKGKTDSYQETQYF. The CDR3 nucleotides are TGTGCCAAGGGGAAGACAGACAGTTACCAAGAGACCCAGTACTTC.

This sequence joins TRBV27 and TRBJ2-3; 8 bases align to TRBD1. Germline trimming cut 5 bases from V and 3 bases from J; bases unmatched to any gene: 16. From germline, CDR1 is MNHEY and CDR2 SMNVEV (reference sequence). This CDR3 spans 18 amino acids. The CDR3 DNA reads TGTGCCAGCAGTGAAAAACTCCCGGACAGGGCGGGTACAGATACGCAGTATTTT. It yields the protein CASSEKLPDRAGTDTQYF.

This clone was counted a single time. This chain joins TRBV28 and TRBJ1-1; TRBD1 matches 11 bases. Germline-derived CDR1 and CDR2 are MDHEN and SYDVKM. This CDR3 contains 14 residues. V gave up 6 bases and J gave up 4 bases; unmatched junction bases: 4. Here the CDR3 reads CASRAGTGGTEAFF. The CDR3 region has the DNA TGTGCCAGCAGAGCCGGGACAGGGGGCACTGAAGCTTTCTTT. Supplemented by reference TRBV28 and TRBJ1-1, the full variable domain reads DVKVTQSSRYLVKRTGEKVFLECVQDMDHENMFWYRQDPGLGLRLIYFSYDVKMKEKGDIPEGYSVSREKKERFSLILESASTNQTSMYLCASRAGTGGTEAFFGQGTRLTVV.

Notes on this clone: Germline is not matched at one junction end, which may reflect a read error. The chain carries TRBV7-7 and TRBJ2-2, with a tentative D call TRBD1 (6 bases). CDR1 is SSHAT and CDR2 is FNYEAQ in the germline V gene (reference sequence). This CDR3 has 15 amino acids. This CDR3 reads CASSLAQGNTGELFF. CDR3 DNA sequence: TGTGCCAGCAGCCTAGCACAGGGGAACACCGGGGAGCTGTTTTTT.

This chain joins TRBV4-1 and TRBJ1-1; TRBD1 might be the D (6 bases). V lost 0 bases to trimming and J lost 0 bases, with 8 bases between them. The germline V gene encodes CDR1 MGHRA and CDR2 YSYEKL. This CDR3 is 15 amino acids long. For the CDR3, the DNA is TGCGCCAGCAGCCAAGATAAGGGGGTGAACACTGAAGCTTTCTTT. Residues: CASSQDKGVNTEAFF.

The chain employs TRBV7-9 and TRBJ2-3; 9 nucleotides align to TRBD1. This CDR3 has 14 residues. CDR1 and CDR2 (germline): SEHNR, FQNEAQ (reference sequence). V lost 3 bases to trimming and J lost 6 bases; unmatched junction nucleotides: 4. The CDR3 DNA reads as TGTGCCAGCAGCTTCACAGGGGGCGCGGATACGCAGTATTTT. This gives the protein CASSFTGGADTQYF.

This chain connects TRBV4-1 to TRBJ2-5, with D perhaps matching TRBD2 (5 bases). Germline CDR1 reads MGHRA; CDR2 reads YSYEKL. The CDR3 runs 16 residues. V lost 0 bases to trimming and J lost 7 bases, with 18 bases between them. This CDR3 reads CASSQDASYPEGTQYF. DNA for the CDR3: TGCGCCAGCAGCCAAGATGCCTCCTACCCCGAGGGGACCCAGTACTTC.

This chain joins TRBV4-1 and TRBJ2-5; D remains ambiguous. Germline CDR1 reads MGHRA; CDR2 reads YSYEKL. The CDR3 has 13 amino acids. With 4 bases removed from V and 1 base from J, the gap between germline ends came to 7 bases. The chain's CDR3 is CASSPVAQETQYF. The DNA for the CDR3 is TGCGCCAGCAGCCCTGTAGCCCAAGAGACCCAGTACTTC.

This CDR3 reads CASSLGTVAAYEQYF. CDR3 bases: TGTGCCAGCAGCTTGGGGACAGTAGCAGCATACGAGCAGTACTTC. The gene calls are TRBV5-4 and TRBJ2-7, with D possibly matching TRBD1 (6 bases). This CDR3 region has 15 residues. The V gene lost 0 bases and the J gene lost 4 bases, with 14 bases spanning the gap. Germline V gives CDR1 SGHNT, CDR2 YYREEE (reference sequence).

J is TRBJ2-5 and V is TRBV30; 8 positions match TRBD2. The CDR3 consists of 17 residues. V shed 0 bases and J 2 bases; nucleotides not matched to a gene: 11. Germline V CDR1 and CDR2: GTSNPN, SVGIG (reference sequence). As DNA, the CDR3 is TGTGCCTGGAGTGTACCAGGTCGGGCTAGCGGGCAAGAGACCCAGTACTTC. Its protein is CAWSVPGRASGQETQYF.

The chain joins TRBV29-1 to TRBJ1-5; D gene unclear. Germline V gives CDR1 SQVTM, CDR2 ANQGSEA. Trimming took 7 bases from V and 7 from J, leaving 14 bases between them. The CDR3 consists of 12 residues. For the CDR3, the DNA is TGCAGCGCCCGAGACTTTCTCCAGCCCCAGCATTTT. Translating gives CSARDFLQPQHF.

This clone was seen once. The rearrangement links TRBV28 to TRBJ2-3, with TRBD1 matching 9 bases. This CDR3 is 16 amino acids long. V shed 4 bases and J 1 base; nucleotides not matched to a gene: 6. Germline CDR1 MDHEN, CDR2 SYDVKM. The CDR3, as DNA: TGTGCCAGCAGTTCCTGGACAGGGGAGGGCACAGATACGCAGTATTTT. Protein sequence: CASSSWTGEGTDTQYF.

The chain couples TRBV6-5 to TRBJ1-2; TRBD1 might be the D (5 bases). Germline CDR1 and CDR2: MNHEY and SVGAGI. Trimming took off 2 bases at V and 8 bases at J, with 15 bases between the two ends. CDR3 length equals 14 residues. The CDR3 loop is CASSYIGRGWGYTF. CDR3 nucleotides: TGTGCCAGCAGTTACATAGGCCGGGGGTGGGGCTACACCTTC.

The chain has TRBV11-2 and TRBJ2-1, with D hard to call. Germline V CDR1 and CDR2: SGHAT, FQNNGV. The CDR3 runs 16 residues. The ends were cut back, 2 bases at V and 0 bases at J, with 11 bases in the middle. Written as DNA, the CDR3 is TGTGCCAGCAGCTTATCCCCAGCGACCTCCTACAATGAGCAGTTCTTC. It is translated as CASSLSPATSYNEQFF.